This TCR beta chain was identified in a study of B cell selection in AIRE deficiency. This clone came up a few times. Trimming shortened V by 0 bases and J by 1 base, and 10 bases separated the two germline ends. The germline V gene has CDR1 SEHNR and CDR2 FQNEAQ (reference sequence). The CDR3 is made up of 15 amino acids. Under the authors' procedure: Pooled conventional T cells gave about 1x10^5 patient and 13.4x10^4 donor TCRbeta sequences. Clones were sequenced by immunoSEQ multiplex PCR, and TCRdb holds only the in-frame ones, with some missing. Clonal size and the V and J genes are those of that table, whereas D and trimming came from the DNA. Among 20,000 to 25,000 clones listed, 95% to 98% were seen once. The sorted conventional CD4 T cells were gated as CD4+CD127+.

This sequence originates from a human donor with AIRE deficiency. Sequencing was done on a sample of conventional CD4+ T cells sorted from PBMCs. V usage is TRBV7-9 and J usage is TRBJ2-7, with D uncertain. In DNA form, the CDR3 reads TGTGCCAGCAGCTTAGCGCGTAAGGGTTCCTACGAGCAGTACTTC. This codes for CASSLARKGSYEQYF.